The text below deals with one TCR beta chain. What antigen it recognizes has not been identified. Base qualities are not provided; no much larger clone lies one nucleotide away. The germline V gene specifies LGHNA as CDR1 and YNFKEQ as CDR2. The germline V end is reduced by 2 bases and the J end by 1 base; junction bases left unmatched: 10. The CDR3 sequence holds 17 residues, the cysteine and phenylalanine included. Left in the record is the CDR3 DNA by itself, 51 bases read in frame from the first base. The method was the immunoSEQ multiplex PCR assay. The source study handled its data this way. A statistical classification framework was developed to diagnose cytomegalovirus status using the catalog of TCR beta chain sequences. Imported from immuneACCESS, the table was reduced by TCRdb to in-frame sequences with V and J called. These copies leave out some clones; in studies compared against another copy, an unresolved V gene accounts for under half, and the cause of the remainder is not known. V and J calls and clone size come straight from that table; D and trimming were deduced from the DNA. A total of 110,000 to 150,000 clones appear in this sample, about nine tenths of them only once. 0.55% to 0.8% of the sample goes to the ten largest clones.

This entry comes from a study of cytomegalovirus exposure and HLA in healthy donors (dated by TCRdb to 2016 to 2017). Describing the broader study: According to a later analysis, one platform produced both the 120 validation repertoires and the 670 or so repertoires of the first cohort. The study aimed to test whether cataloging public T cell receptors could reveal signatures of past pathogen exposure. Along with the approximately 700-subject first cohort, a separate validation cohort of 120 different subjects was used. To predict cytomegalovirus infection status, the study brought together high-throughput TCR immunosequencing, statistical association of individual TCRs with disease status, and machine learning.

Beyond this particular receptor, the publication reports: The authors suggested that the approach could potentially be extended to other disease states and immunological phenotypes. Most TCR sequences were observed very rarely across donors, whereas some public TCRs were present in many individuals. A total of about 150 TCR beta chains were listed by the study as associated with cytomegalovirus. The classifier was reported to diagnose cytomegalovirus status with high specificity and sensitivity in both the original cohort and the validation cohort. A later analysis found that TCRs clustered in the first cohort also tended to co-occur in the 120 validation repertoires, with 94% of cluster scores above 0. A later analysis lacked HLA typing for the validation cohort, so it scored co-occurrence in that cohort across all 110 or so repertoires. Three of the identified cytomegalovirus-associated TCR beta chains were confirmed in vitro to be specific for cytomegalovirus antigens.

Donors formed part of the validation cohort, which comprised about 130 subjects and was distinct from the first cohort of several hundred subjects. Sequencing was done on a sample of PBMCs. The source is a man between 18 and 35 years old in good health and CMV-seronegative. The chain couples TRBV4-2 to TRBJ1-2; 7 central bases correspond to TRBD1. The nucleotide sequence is TGTGCCAGCAGCCAACCGGACAGGACGAGGGTTAACTATGGCTACACCTTC. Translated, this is CASSQPDRTRVNYGYTF.